These 11 T cell receptor beta chains share one sample of origin, sequenced in a study of cytotoxic CD8 clonotypes in ibrutinib-treated CLL. The table came from immunoSEQ multiplex PCR; TCRdb's copy has only in-frame clones and leaves some out. The sample shows around 310,000 clones, about 80% of them seen only once. The starting material was PBMCs, obtained before ibrutinib treatment. The source is a human donor with chronic lymphocytic leukemia.

In DNA form, the CDR3 reads TGTGCCAGCGGGTATGAGCAGTTCTTC. Its protein is CASGYEQFF. The genes are TRBV27 and TRBJ2-1; D remains ambiguous. V was shortened by 8 bases and J by 8 bases, with 4 bases between the two germline ends. The CDR3 totals 9 residues. CDR1 and CDR2 (germline): MNHEY, SMNVEV (reference sequence).

This clone is a singleton in its sample. V gene TRBV25-1 combines with J gene TRBJ2-2; D possibly uses TRBD1 or TRBD2 (5 bases each). The CDR3 consists of 16 residues. The germline CDR1 and CDR2 sequences are MGHDK and SYGVNS. V lost 4 bases to trimming and J lost 2 bases, with 14 bases between them. This chain's CDR3 is CASSAVGTPNTGELFF. CDR3 in DNA: TGTGCCAGCAGTGCGGTCGGGACCCCAAACACCGGGGAGCTGTTTTTT.

The chain combines TRBV7-9 with TRBJ2-5; D gene uncertain. CDR3 size: 13 residues. Trimming stripped 5 bases from V and 5 bases from J, with 12 bases between. From germline, CDR1 is SEHNR and CDR2 FQNEAQ (reference sequence). CDR3 sequence: CASSTAPRETQYF. CDR3 DNA: TGTGCCAGCAGCACCGCCCCCCGGGAGACCCAGTACTTC.

The chain employs TRBV25-1 and TRBJ2-1; 9 bases are shared with TRBD2. Germline CDR1 and CDR2: MGHDK and SYGVNS. Trimming removed 2 bases from V and 7 bases from J; junction bases left unmatched: 9. CDR3 size: 16 residues. The CDR3 DNA sequence: TGTGCCAGCAGTGAACGTACGGCTAGCGGGATTAATGAGCAGTTCTTC. This translates into CASSERTASGINEQFF.

The rearrangement links TRBV5-1 to TRBJ1-1, with D unresolved. Germline CDR1 is SGHRS and CDR2 is YFSETQ. CDR3 length: 14 amino acids. The V and J ends lost 0 bases and 1 base respectively, with 7 bases between them. DNA of the CDR3: TGCGCCAGCAGCTTGGGTACAGCGAACACTGAAGCTTTCTTT. Its protein is CASSLGTANTEAFF.

The chain employs TRBV4-3 and TRBJ2-7; D unresolved. Germline CDR1 reads LGHNA; CDR2 reads YSLEER. V shed 1 base and J shed 0 bases, with 7 bases lying between them. This CDR3 region has 14 residues. In nucleotides, the CDR3 is TGCGCCAGCAGCCAAGTCCGGTTCTCCTACGAGCAGTACTTC. It specifies CASSQVRFSYEQYF.

The CDR3 region has the DNA TGTGCCAGCAGCCAAGATAGGGCAGGGTCCGGCCAAGAGACCCAGTACTTC. Its translation: CASSQDRAGSGQETQYF. The chain couples TRBV4-2 to TRBJ2-5, with a tentative D call TRBD1 (5 bases). Germline CDR1 reads LGHNA; CDR2 reads YNFKEQ. V lost 0 bases, J lost 1 base, and 15 bases lay in between. The CDR3 loop spans 17 amino acids.

A few counts support this clone. The rearrangement uses TRBV2 and TRBJ2-7; D might be TRBD1 (5 bases). The germline V and J ends were trimmed by 3 bases and 5 bases, with 11 bases remaining between them. This CDR3 has 13 amino acids. From germline, CDR1 is SNHLY and CDR2 FYNNEI. Here the CDR3 DNA reads TGTGCCAGCAGTGAGTCCAGGGTCCACGAGCAGTACTTC. Encoded protein: CASSESRVHEQYF.

This chain uses TRBV4-2 with TRBJ1-5; 7 nucleotides align to TRBD1. Germline-derived CDR1 and CDR2 are LGHNA and YNFKEQ. V was clipped by 1 base and J by 7 bases; unmatched bases: 4. The CDR3 has 14 amino acids. Here the CDR3 reads CASSQGQGSQPQHF. In DNA, the CDR3 is TGTGCCAGCAGCCAAGGACAGGGATCACAGCCCCAGCATTTT.

The CDR3 protein is CASSLERTSPRTGELFF. Written as DNA, the CDR3 is TGTGCCAGCAGCTTAGAAAGGACTAGCCCCCGCACCGGGGAGCTGTTTTTT. The chain combines TRBV7-6 with TRBJ2-2, with 8 bases identical to TRBD2. V shed 1 base, J shed 4 bases, and the junction held 8 bases outside the gene matches. Germline CDR1 and CDR2: SGHVS and FNYEAQ. The CDR3 spans 17 residues.

A few counts support this clone. The rearrangement joins TRBV7-6 to TRBJ2-1; D is uncertain. CDR1 is SGHVS and CDR2 is FNYEAQ in the germline V gene. Trimming removed 4 bases at V and 3 bases at J, with 7 bases between. CDR3 length: 13 amino acids. For the CDR3, the DNA is TGTGCCAGCAGCTCAGGAGTCTACAATGAGCAGTTCTTC. Its translation: CASSSGVYNEQFF.